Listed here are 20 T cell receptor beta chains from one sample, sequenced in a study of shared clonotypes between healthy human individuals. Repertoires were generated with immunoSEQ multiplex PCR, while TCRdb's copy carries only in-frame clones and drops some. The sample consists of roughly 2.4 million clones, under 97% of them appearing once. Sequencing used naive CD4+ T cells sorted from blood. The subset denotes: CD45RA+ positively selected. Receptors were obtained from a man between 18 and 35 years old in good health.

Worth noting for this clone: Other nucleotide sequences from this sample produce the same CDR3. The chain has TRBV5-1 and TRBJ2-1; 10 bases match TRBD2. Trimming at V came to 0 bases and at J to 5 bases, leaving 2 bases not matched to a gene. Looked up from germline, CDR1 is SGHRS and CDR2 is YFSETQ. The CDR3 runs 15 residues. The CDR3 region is CASSLVAGGHNEQFF. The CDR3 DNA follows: TGCGCCAGCAGCTTGGTAGCGGGAGGACACAATGAGCAGTTCTTC.

CDR3 nucleotides: TGTGCCAGCAGTAAAGACGGGACATGGAACACCGGGGAGCTGTTTTTT. Translation: CASSKDGTWNTGELFF. The chain carries TRBV7-9 and TRBJ2-2; D is perhaps TRBD1 (6 bases). The germline gives CDR1 SEHNR, CDR2 FQNEAQ (reference sequence). CDR3 length: 16 amino acids. The V and J ends lost 6 bases and 1 base respectively, with 15 bases between them.

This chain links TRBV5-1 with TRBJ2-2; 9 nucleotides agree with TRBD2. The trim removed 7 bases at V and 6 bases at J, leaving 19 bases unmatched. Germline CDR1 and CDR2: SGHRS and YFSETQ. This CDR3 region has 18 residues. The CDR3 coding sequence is TGCGCCAGCGACCTCTCCGGGCGGGGGGGCAGCTTGCCCGGGGAGCTGTTTTTT. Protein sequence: CASDLSGRGGSLPGELFF.

CDR3 nucleotides: TGCGCCAGCAGCTCCGGGCACAGGGAGTACTACTATGGCTACACCTTC. This gives the protein CASSSGHREYYYGYTF. The chain joins TRBV5-1 to TRBJ1-2, with a possible D match to TRBD1 (6 bases). The V end lost 3 bases, the J end lost 3 bases, and 18 bases lay between the germline ends. This CDR3 has 16 amino acids. CDR1 SGHRS and CDR2 YFSETQ come from the germline V gene.

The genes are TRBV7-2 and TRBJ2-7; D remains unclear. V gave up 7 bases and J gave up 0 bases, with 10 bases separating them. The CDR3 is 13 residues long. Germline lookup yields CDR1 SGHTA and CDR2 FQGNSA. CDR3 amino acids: CASTSFISYEQYF. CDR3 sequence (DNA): TGTGCCAGCACCTCGTTTATCTCCTACGAGCAGTACTTC.

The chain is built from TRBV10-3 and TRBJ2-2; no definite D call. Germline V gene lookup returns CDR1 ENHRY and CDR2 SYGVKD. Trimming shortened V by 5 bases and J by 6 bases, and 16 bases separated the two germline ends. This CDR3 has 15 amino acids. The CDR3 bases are TGTGCCATCAGTCCTGGGGTTGGACGCTCCGGGGAGCTGTTTTTT. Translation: CAISPGVGRSGELFF.

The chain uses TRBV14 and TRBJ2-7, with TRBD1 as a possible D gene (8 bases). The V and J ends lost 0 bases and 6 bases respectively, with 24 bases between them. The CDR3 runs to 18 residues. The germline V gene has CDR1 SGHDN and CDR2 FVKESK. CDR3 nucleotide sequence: TGTGCCAGCAGCCAAGAAGGGACAGGATACCGGCTAGCGGCCGAGCAGTACTTC. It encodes CASSQEGTGYRLAAEQYF.

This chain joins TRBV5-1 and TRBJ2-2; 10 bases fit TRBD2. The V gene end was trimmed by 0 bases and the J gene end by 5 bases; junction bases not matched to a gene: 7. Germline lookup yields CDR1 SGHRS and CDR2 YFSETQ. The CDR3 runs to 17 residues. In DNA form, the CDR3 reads TGCGCCAGCAGCTTGGGTCCAGCTAGCGGGGGAACCGGGGAGCTGTTTTTT. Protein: CASSLGPASGGTGELFF.

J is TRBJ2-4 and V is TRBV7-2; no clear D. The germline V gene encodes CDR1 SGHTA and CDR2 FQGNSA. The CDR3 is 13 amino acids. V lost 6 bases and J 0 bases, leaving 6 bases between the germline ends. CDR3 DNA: TGTGCCAGCAGTTTCCTAGCCAAAAACATTCAGTACTTC. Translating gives CASSFLAKNIQYF.

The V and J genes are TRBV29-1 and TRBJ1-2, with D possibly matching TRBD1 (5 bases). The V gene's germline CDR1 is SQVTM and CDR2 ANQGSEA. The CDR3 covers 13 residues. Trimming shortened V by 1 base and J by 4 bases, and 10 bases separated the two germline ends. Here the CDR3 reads CSVEGGLGYGYTF. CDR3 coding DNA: TGCAGCGTTGAAGGGGGCTTGGGCTATGGCTACACCTTC.

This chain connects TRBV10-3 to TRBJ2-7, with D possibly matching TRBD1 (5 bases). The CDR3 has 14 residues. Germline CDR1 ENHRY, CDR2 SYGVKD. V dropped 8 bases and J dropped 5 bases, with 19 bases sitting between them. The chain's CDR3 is CAIGRAGSLDEQYF. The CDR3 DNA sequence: TGTGCCATCGGCCGGGCAGGGTCTTTGGACGAGCAGTACTTC.

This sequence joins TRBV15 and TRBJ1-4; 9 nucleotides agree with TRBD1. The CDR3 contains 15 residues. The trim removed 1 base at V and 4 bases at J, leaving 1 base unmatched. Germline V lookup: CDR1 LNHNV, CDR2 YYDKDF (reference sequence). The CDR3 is CATSRGTGVNEKLFF. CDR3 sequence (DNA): TGTGCCACCAGCAGAGGGACAGGGGTTAATGAAAAACTGTTTTTT.

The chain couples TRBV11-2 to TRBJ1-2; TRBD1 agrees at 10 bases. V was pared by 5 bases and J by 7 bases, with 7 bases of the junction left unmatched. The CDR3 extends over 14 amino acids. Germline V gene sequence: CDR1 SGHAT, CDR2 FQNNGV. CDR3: CASSGRQGAVGYTF. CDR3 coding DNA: TGTGCCAGCAGCGGACGACAGGGGGCTGTTGGCTACACCTTC.

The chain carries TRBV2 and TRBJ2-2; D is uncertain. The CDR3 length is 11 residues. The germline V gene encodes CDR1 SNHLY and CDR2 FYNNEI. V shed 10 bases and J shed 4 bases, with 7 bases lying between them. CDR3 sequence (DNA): TGTGCCACCTCGCTCACCGGGGAGCTGTTTTTT. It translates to CATSLTGELFF.

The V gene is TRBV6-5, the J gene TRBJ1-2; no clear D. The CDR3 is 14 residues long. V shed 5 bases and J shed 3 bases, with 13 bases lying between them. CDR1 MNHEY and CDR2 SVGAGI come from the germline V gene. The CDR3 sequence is CASSKWFTDYGYTF. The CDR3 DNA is TGTGCCAGCAGTAAATGGTTTACTGACTATGGCTACACCTTC.

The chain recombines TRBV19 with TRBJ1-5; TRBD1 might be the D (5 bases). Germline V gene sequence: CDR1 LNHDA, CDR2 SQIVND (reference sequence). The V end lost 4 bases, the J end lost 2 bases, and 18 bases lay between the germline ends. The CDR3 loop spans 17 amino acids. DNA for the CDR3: TGTGCCAGTAGTACCCTTTCGGGGCAGGGTCGCAATCAGCCCCAGCATTTT. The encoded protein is CASSTLSGQGRNQPQHF.

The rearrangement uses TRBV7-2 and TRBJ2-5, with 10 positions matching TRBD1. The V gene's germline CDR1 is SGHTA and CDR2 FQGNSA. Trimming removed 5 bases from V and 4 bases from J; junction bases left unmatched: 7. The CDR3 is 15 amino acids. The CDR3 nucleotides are TGTGCCAGCAGCATACCGACAGGGGGCAGAGAGACCCAGTACTTC. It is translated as CASSIPTGGRETQYF.

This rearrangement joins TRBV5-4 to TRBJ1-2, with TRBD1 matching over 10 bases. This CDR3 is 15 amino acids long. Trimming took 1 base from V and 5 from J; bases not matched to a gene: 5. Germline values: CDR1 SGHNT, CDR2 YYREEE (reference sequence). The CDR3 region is CASSLMGQGTYGYTF. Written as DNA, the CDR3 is TGTGCCAGCAGCTTGATGGGACAGGGGACTTATGGCTACACCTTC. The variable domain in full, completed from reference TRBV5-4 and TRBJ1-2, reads ETGVTQSPTHLIKTRGQQVTLRCSSQSGHNTVSWYQQALGQGPQFIFQYYREEENGRGNFPPRFSGLQFPNYSSELNVNALELDDSALYLCASSLMGQGTYGYTFGSGTRLTVV.

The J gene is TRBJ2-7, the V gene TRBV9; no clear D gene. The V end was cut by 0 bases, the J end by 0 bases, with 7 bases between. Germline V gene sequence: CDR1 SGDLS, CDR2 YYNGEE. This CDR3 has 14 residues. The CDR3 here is CASSVDGFSYEQYF. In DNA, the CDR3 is TGTGCCAGCAGCGTAGACGGTTTCTCCTACGAGCAGTACTTC.

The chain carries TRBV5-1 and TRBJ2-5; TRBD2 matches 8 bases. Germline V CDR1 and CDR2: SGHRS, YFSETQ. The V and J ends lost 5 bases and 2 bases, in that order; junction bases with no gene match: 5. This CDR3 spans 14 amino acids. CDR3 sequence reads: CASSTGGHQETQYF. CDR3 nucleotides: TGCGCCAGCAGTACGGGGGGGCATCAAGAGACCCAGTACTTC.